This T cell receptor beta chain was sequenced for a study of OX40 agonist ivuxolimab in advanced cancers. Study summary: Patients were treated with intravenous ivuxolimab, dosed at 0.01 to 10 mg/kg and infused every 2 weeks.

TCRdb's table, derived via immunoSEQ multiplex PCR, lists solely in-frame clones and lacks some. The sample has around 94,000 clones, roughly 89% seen once. The CDR3 has 12 amino acids. Trimming shortened V by 5 bases and J by 5 bases, and 9 bases separated the two germline ends. Germline CDR1 reads SGHTA; CDR2 reads FQGTGA. This sequence joins TRBV7-3 and TRBJ1-2; possibly TRBD1 for D (6 bases). This specimen consisted of CD4+ or CD8+ T cells sorted from blood, obtained in a trial of the OX40 agonist ivuxolimab. The receptor comes from an adult with an advanced solid tumor such as melanoma, head and neck, liver or kidney cancer. CDR3 nucleotides: TGTGCCAGCAGCACACAGGGTTATGGCTACACCTTC. Its protein product is CASSTQGYGYTF.